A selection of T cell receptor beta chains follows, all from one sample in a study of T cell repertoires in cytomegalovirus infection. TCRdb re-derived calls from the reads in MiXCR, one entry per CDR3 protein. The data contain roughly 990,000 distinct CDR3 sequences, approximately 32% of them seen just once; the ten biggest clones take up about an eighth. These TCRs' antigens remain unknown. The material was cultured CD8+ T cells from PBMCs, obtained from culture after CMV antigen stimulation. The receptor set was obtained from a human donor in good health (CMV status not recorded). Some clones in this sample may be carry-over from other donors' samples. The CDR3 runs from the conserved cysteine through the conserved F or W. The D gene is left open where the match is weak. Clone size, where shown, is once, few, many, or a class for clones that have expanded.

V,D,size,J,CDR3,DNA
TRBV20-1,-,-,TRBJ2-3,CSARVLRGGPTDTQYF,TGCAGTGCTAGAGTTTTGAGGGGGGGACCCACAGATACGCAGTATTTT
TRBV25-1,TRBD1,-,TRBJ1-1,CASSEEDRGRWNTEAFF,TGTGCCAGCAGTGAAGAGGACAGGGGGCGTTGGAACACTGAAGCTTTCTTT
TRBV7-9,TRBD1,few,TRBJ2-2,CAVRDPWTGGTGELFF,TGTGCCGTCCGGGACCCATGGACAGGGGGGACCGGGGAGCTGTTTTTT
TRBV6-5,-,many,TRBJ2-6,CASSYGQTGANVLTF,TGTGCCAGCAGTTACGGGCAGACTGGGGCCAACGTCCTGACTTTC
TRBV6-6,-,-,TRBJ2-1,CASNQGTYNEQFF,TGTGCCAGCAACCAGGGCACCTACAATGAGCAGTTCTTC
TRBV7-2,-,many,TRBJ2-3,CASSRGSLVDTQYF,TGTGCCAGCAGCAGGGGGTCGCTAGTAGATACGCAGTATTTT
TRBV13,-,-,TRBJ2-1,CASSLGDKEEQFF,TGTGCCAGCAGCTTAGGGGATAAGGAGGAGCAGTTCTTC
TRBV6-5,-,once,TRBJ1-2,CASSYSRAGYSGYTF,TGTGCCAGCAGTTACTCGAGGGCAGGGTATAGTGGCTACACCTTC
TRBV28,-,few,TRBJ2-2,CASSSPREGMNTGELFF,TGTGCCAGCAGTTCTCCCCGCGAGGGAATGAACACCGGGGAGCTGTTTTTT
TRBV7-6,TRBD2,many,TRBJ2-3,CASSPSGSSTDTQYF,TGTGCCAGCAGCCCTAGCGGGTCGTCCACAGATACGCAGTATTTT
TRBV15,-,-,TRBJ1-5,CATSRDGGGDYQPQHF,TGTGCCACCAGCAGAGATGGCGGGGGCGATTATCAGCCCCAGCATTTT
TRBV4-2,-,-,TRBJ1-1,CASSQASLLF,TGTGCCAGCAGCCAAGCCAGCCTTCTCTTT
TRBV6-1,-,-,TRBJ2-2,CASSFVVGTRELFF,TGTGCCAGCAGTTTCGTGGTGGGCACCAGGGAGCTGTTTTTT
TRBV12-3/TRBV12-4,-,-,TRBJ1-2,CASSLGIGYTF,TGTGCCAGCAGTTTAGGAATCGGCTACACCTTC
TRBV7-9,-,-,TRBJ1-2,CASSLVQGGRNGYTF,TGTGCCAGCAGCTTAGTCCAGGGCGGAAGGAATGGCTACACCTTC
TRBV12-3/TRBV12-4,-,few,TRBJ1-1,CASIGVGTEAFF,TGTGCCAGCATCGGAGTTGGGACTGAAGCTTTCTTT
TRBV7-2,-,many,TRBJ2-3,CASSLAKWTSTDTQYF,TGTGCCAGCAGCTTAGCGAAGTGGACTAGCACAGATACGCAGTATTTT
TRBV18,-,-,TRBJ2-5,CASSPKPAYQETQYF,TGTGCCAGCTCACCAAAGCCAGCCTATCAAGAGACCCAGTACTTC
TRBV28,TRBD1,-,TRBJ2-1,CASRVGTGLFNEQFF,TGTGCCAGCAGGGTTGGGACAGGGCTGTTCAATGAGCAGTTCTTC
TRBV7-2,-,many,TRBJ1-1,CASRDLMNTEAFF,TGTGCCAGCAGAGACCTCATGAACACTGAAGCTTTCTTT
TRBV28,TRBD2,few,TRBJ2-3,CASSLSTSGRSTDTQYF,TGTGCCAGCAGTTTATCGACTAGCGGGAGGAGCACAGATACGCAGTATTTT
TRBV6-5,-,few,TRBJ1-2,CASSYTGRYGYTF,TGTGCCAGCAGTTATACAGGTCGCTATGGCTACACCTTC
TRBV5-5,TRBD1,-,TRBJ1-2,CASSSQGFLDGYTF,TGTGCCAGCAGCTCACAGGGGTTTTTGGATGGCTACACCTTC
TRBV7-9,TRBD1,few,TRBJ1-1,CASSPYRGPADTEAFF,TGTGCCAGCAGCCCCTACAGGGGGCCGGCGGACACTGAAGCTTTCTTT
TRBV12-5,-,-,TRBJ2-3,CASGSSRLRVSTDTQYF,TGTGCTAGTGGTTCGAGCCGGCTCAGGGTCAGCACAGATACGCAGTATTTT
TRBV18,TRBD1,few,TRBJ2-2,CASSPSKTGAVTGELFF,TGTGCCAGCTCACCTTCTAAGACAGGGGCGGTCACCGGGGAGCTGTTTTTT
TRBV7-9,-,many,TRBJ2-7,CASSSPIADEQYF,TGTGCCAGCAGCTCCCCGATCGCCGACGAGCAGTACTTC
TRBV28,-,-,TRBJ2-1,CASTARGLARKSSYNEQFF,TGTGCCAGCACCGCGAGGGGGCTAGCGAGAAAGAGCTCCTACAATGAGCAGTTCTTC
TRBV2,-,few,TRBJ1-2,CASSGPRARGYGYTF,TGTGCCAGCAGTGGGCCCCGAGCGCGAGGATATGGCTACACCTTC
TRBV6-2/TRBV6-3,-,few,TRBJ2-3,CASSYFSPNTDTQYF,TGTGCCAGCAGTTACTTCAGTCCAAACACAGATACGCAGTATTTT
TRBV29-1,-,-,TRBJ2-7,CSIRTSSYEQYF,TGCAGCATCCGGACGAGCTCCTACGAGCAGTACTTC
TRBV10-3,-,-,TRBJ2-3,CAISEWYWTTSTDTQYF,TGTGCCATCAGTGAGTGGTACTGGACAACTAGCACAGATACGCAGTATTTT
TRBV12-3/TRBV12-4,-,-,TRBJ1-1,CASTEGLGTEAFF,TGTGCCAGCACAGAGGGATTGGGAACTGAAGCTTTCTTT
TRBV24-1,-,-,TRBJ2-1,CATSDEGYNEQFF,TGTGCCACCAGTGATGAGGGTTACAATGAGCAGTTCTTC
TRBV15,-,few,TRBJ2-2,CATTIRGNTGELFF,TGTGCCACAACCATCAGGGGGAACACCGGGGAGCTGTTTTTT
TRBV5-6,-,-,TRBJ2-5,CASSPGLSYQETQYF,TGTGCCAGCAGCCCTGGACTCTCGTACCAAGAGACCCAGTACTTC
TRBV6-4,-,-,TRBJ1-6,CASSDVVGNSPLHF,TGTGCCAGCAGTGACGTTGTTGGAAATTCACCCCTCCACTTT
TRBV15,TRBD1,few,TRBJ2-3,CATSRDRTGTGVTDTQYF,TGTGCCACCAGCAGAGATCGGACCGGGACAGGGGTCACAGATACGCAGTATTTT
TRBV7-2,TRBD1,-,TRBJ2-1,CASSPLTGPSYNEQFF,TGTGCCAGCAGCCCACTGACAGGGCCCTCCTACAATGAGCAGTTCTTC
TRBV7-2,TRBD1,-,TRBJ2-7,CASSPRDRGRREQYF,TGTGCCAGCAGCCCCCGGGACAGGGGGCGCCGCGAGCAGTACTTC
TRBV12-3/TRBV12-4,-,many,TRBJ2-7,CASSFRGGHEQYF,TGTGCCAGCAGCTTTAGGGGGGGTCACGAGCAGTACTTC
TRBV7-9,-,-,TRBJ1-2,CASSSPTDYGYTF,TGTGCCAGCAGCTCGCCCACAGACTATGGCTACACCTTC
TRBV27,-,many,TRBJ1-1,CASTTGMNTEAFF,TGTGCCAGCACTACAGGAATGAACACTGAAGCTTTCTTT
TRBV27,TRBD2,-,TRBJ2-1,CASHYLSGGENEQFF,TGTGCCAGTCACTACCTCAGCGGGGGGGAAAATGAGCAGTTCTTC
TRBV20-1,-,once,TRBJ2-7,CSARSGFAYEQYF,TGCAGTGCTAGATCGGGATTTGCCTACGAGCAGTACTTC
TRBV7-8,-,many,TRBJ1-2,CASSLAPGGGRLGYTF,TGTGCCAGCAGCTTAGCCCCTGGAGGGGGGCGCCTTGGCTACACCTTC
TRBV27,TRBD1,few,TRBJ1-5,CASSFLGQGAGQPQHF,TGTGCCAGCAGTTTTCTCGGACAGGGGGCCGGTCAGCCCCAGCATTTT
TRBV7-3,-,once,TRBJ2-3,CASSLPTGGARWVDTQYF,TGTGCCAGCAGCTTACCCACGGGTGGGGCGCGTTGGGTAGATACGCAGTATTTT
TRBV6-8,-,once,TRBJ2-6,CTSSPQVLSGANVLTF,TGTACCAGCAGTCCACAGGTACTCTCTGGGGCCAACGTCCTGACTTTC
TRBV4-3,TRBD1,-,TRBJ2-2,CASSHLGTGERTGELFF,TGCGCCAGCAGCCACCTTGGGACAGGGGAGCGAACCGGGGAGCTGTTTTTT
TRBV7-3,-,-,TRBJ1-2,CASSLGVGYGYTF,TGTGCCAGCAGCTTAGGGGTGGGGTATGGCTACACCTTC
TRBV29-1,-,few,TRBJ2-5,CSVSDRQETQYF,TGCAGCGTTTCAGACAGGCAGGAGACCCAGTACTTC
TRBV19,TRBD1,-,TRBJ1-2,CASEAGQGATGYTF,TGTGCCAGTGAAGCTGGACAGGGGGCGACTGGCTACACCTTC